This T cell receptor beta chain was documented in a study of intratumoral heterogeneity in liver cancer. CDR1 and CDR2 (germline): MNHEY, SMNVEV (reference sequence). The CDR3 is made up of 11 amino acids. V lost 5 bases and J 4 bases, leaving 6 bases between the germline ends. Repertoires were generated with immunoSEQ multiplex PCR, while TCRdb's copy carries only in-frame clones and drops some. Seen here are about 20,000 clones, approximately 70% observed once, and the top ten hold approximately 17%. This chain joins TRBV27 and TRBJ2-7, with a possible D match to TRBD1 (5 bases). The input for sequencing was tumor-adjacent normal tissue, taken before any cancer treatment. This TCR came from a woman between 65 and 79 years old with hepatocellular carcinoma. This chain's CDR3 is CASSRGYEQYF. CDR3 coding DNA: TGTGCCAGCAGTAGGGGTTACGAGCAGTACTTC.